Sequencing of this T cell receptor (beta chain) was carried out in a study of early T cells in non-severe SARS-CoV-2 infection. Whole-study findings and limits: Comparison of clonotypes with VDJdb favored anti-spike CD8 responses while missing private and CD4 specificities.

This clonotype was picked up a small number of times. Its specificity is unknown. As part of library construction, unique molecular identifiers were attached to individual cDNA molecules. TCRdb itself ran the 5' RACE reads through MiXCR, one entry per CDR3 protein. The table shows tens of thousands of distinct CDR3 sequences, with less than 8.5% occurring only once. The CDR3 loop spans 16 amino acids. V was trimmed by 3 bases and J by 5 bases, leaving 19 bases between them. Per the germline V gene, CDR1 is ENHRY and CDR2 is SYGVKD. The chain couples TRBV10-3 to TRBJ1-1; D unclear. The sequenced sample was whole blood. This clonotype was sampled from an adult who was a healthcare worker with PCR-confirmed SARS-CoV-2 infection or an uninfected control (not recorded which). CDR3: CAISDWTGSYQTEAFF. The DNA for the CDR3 is TGTGCCATCAGTGATTGGACCGGGAGCTATCAGACTGAAGCTTTCTTT.